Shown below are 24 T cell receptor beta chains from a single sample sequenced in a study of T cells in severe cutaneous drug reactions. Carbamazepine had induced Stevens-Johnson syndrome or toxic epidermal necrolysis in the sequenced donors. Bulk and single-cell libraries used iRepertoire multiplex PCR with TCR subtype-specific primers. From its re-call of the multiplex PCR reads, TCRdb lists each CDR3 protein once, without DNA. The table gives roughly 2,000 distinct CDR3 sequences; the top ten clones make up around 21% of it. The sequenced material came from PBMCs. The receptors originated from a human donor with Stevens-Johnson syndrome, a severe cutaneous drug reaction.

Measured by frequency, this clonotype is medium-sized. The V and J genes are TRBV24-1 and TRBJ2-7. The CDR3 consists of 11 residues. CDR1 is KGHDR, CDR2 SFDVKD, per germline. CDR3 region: CATDDGYEQYF.

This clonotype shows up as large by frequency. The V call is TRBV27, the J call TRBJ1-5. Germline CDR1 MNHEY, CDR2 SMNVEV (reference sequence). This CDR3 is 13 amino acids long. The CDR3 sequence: CASRLYSNQPQHF.

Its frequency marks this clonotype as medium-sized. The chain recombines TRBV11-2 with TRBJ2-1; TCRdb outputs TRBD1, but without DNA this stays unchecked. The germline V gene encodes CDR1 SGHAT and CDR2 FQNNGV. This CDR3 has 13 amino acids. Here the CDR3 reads CASTPEGVTEQFF.

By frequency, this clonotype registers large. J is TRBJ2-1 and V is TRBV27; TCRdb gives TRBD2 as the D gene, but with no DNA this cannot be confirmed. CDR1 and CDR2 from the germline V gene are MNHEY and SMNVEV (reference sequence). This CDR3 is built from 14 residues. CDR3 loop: CASSFGSGSVEQFF.

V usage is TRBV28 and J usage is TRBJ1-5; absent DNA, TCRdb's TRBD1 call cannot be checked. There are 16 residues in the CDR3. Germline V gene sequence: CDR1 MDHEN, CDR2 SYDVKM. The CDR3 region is CASSLTREPHYQPQHF. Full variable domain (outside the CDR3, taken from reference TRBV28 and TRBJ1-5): DVKVTQSSRYLVKRTGEKVFLECVQDMDHENMFWYRQDPGLGLRLIYFSYDVKMKEKGDIPEGYSVSREKKERFSLILESASTNQTSMYLCASSLTREPHYQPQHFGDGTRLSIL.

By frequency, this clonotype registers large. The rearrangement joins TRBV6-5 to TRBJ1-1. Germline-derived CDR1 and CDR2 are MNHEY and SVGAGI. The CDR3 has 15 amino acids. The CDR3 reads CASSYSGRPNTEAFF.

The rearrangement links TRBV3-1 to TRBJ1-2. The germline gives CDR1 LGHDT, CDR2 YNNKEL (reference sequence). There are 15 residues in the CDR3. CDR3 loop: CASSQDLYRHYGYTF.

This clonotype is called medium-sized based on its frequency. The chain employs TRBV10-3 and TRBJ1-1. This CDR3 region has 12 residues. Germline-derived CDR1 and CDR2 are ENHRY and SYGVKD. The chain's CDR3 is CAIRTVNTEAFF.

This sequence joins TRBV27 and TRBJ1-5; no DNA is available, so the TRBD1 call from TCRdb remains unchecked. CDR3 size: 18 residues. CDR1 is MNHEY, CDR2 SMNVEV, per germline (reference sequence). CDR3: CASSPGGPGSVVSQPQHF.

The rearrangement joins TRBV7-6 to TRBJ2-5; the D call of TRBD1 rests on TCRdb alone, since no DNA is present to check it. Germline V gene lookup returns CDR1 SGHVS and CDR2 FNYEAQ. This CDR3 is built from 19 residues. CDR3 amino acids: CASSPILSNFKVGAETQYF.

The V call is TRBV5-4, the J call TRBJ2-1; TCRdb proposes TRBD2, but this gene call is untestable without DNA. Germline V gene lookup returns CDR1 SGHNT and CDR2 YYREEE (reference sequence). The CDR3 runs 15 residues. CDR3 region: CASSLAGLAGSEQFF.

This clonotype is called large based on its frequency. The CDR3 loop reads CASSLYREVITEAFF. The chain combines TRBV27 with TRBJ1-1; TCRdb selects TRBD1, and the lack of DNA leaves this call unchecked. Per germline, CDR1 MNHEY and CDR2 SMNVEV (reference sequence). The CDR3 loop spans 15 amino acids.

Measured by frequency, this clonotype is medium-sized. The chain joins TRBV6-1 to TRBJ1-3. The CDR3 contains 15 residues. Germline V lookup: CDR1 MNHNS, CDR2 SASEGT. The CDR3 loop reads CASRTEGSPGNTIYF.

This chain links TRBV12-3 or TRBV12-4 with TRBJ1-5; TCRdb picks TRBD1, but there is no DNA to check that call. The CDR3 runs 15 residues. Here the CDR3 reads CASSPGWGDNQPQHF.

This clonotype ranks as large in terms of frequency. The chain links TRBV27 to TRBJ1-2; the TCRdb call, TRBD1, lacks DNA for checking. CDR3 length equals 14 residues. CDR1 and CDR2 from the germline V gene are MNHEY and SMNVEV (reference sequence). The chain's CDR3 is CASSFQGVGYGYTF.

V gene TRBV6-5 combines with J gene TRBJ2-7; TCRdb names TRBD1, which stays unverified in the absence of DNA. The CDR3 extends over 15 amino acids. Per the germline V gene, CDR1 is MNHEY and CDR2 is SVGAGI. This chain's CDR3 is CASSPGQGASYEQYF.

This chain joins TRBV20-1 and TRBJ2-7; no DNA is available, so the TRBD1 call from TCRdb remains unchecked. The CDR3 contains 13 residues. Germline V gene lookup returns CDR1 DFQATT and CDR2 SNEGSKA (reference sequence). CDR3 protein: CSARATGSYEQYF.

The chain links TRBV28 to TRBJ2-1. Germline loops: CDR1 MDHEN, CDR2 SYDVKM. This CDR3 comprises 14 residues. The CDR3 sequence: CATETPRGYNEQFF.

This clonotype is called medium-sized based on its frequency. CDR3 protein: CASSLRGVETQYF. The genes are TRBV5-8 and TRBJ2-5; TCRdb's D call of TRBD2 is untestable without DNA. CDR1 is SGHTS, CDR2 YDEGEE, per germline. There are 13 residues in the CDR3.

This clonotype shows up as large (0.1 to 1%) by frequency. CDR3 region: CASSHMAGTNSNYGYTF. The chain joins TRBV2 to TRBJ1-2. From germline, CDR1 is SNHLY and CDR2 FYNNEI. The CDR3 spans 17 residues.

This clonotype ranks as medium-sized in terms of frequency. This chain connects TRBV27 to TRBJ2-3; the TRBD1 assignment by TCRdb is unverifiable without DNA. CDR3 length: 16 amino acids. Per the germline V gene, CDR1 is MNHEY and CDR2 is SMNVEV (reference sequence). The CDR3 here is CASSRGKGLAADTQYF.

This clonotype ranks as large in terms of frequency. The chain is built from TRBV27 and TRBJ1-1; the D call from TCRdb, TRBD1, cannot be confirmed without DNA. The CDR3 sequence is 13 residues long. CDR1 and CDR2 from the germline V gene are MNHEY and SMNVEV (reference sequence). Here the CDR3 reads CASSWTGYTEAFF.

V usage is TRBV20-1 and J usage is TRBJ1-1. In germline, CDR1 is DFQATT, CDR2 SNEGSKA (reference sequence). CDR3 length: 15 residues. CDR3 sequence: CSARGSVTGDTEAFF.

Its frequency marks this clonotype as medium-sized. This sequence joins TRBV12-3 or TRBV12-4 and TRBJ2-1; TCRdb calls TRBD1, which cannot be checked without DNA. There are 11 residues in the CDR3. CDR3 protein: CAAWDAGQMFF.